This T cell receptor beta chain was recovered during a study of Ad26.COV2.S vaccination and SARS-CoV-2 variants. About the research overall: Ad26.COV2.S was injected intramuscularly once or twice, 56 days apart.

Sequencing was performed with immunoSEQ multiplex PCR; in TCRdb, only in-frame clones are kept and a portion is missing. The sample holds roughly 250,000 clones; around 90% are singletons and the top ten take 2.9%. This CDR3 has 16 amino acids. Trimming at V came to 3 bases and at J to 5 bases, leaving 13 bases not matched to a gene. CDR1 and CDR2 (germline): SGDLS, YYNGEE. The treatment is: 19 received Ad26.COV2.S at low or high dose, single or two shots; 5 received placebo; per-sample allocation not given. Day 63 after the first injection of vaccine or placebo was the sampling time. Within Boston, the person who donated was an adult of 18-55 years. In the vaccine, an Ad26 vector expressed the SARS-CoV-2 spike of the Wuhan strain.

This chain connects TRBV9 to TRBJ2-5; 7 bases agree with TRBD2. The receptor's source is a person aged 18 to 59 who received the Ad26.COV2.S COVID-19 vaccine or a placebo. Material: peripheral blood, obtained in a trial of Ad26.COV2.S vaccine versus placebo. CDR3 sequence: CASSAARDGRWETQYF. Here the CDR3 DNA reads TGTGCCAGCAGCGCAGCTCGGGACGGGAGGTGGGAGACCCAGTACTTC.